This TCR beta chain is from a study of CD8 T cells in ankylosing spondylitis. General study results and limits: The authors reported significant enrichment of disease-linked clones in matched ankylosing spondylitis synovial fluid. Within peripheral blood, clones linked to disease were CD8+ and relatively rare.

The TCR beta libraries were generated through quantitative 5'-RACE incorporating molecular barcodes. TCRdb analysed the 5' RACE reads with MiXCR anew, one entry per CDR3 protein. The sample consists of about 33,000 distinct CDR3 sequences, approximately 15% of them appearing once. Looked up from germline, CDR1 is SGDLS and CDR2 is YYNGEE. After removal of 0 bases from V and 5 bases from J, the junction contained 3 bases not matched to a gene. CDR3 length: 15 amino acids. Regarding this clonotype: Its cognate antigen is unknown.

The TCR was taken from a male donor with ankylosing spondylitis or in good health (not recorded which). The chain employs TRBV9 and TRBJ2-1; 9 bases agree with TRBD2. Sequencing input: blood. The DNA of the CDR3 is TGTGCCAGCAGCGTAGCGGCTAGCGGGGACAATGAGCAGTTCTTC. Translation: CASSVAASGDNEQFF.